A selection of T cell receptor beta chains follows, all from one sample in a study of cytomegalovirus exposure and HLA in healthy donors. Here immunoSEQ multiplex PCR was the method, and the copy in TCRdb shows in-frame clones only, minus some. The sample yields about 100,000 clones, around 76% seen once. The sample consisted of PBMCs. The receptors come from a man in his forties in good health and CMV-seropositive. CDR3s leave out the opening cysteine and the closing phenylalanine or tryptophan.

14	TRBV5-4	TRBJ2-5	ASTPSGGKIQETQY
12	TRBV27	TRBJ2-7	ASSLQGEAYEQY
10	TRBV11-2	TRBJ2-5	ASRTGKETQY
12	TRBV9	TRBJ1-4	ASSWDKNNEKLF
10	TRBV19	NA	ASSTQGGEQY
16	TRBV5-1	TRBJ2-3	ASSPNLPSGGATDTQY
11	TRBV2	TRBJ1-6	ASKGTDNSPLH
12	TRBV5-6	TRBJ2-1	ASSSGLASNEQF
14	TRBV27	TRBJ2-1	ASSLSGLADNNEQF
11	TRBV7-2	TRBJ2-1	ASTQRRINEQF
11	TRBV6-6	TRBJ2-7	ASSYSDSLEQY
12	TRBV6-1	TRBJ1-5	ASSVDRGNQPQH
11	TRBV15	TRBJ2-1	ATSRLAGEEQF
13	TRBV7-9	TRBJ2-2	ASVTGTGNTGELF
14	TRBV29-1	TRBJ2-7	SVTGVGTLSSYEQY
13	TRBV7-9	TRBJ1-5	ASSLYGDKDQPQH
16	TRBV5-6	TRBJ2-5	ASSLAGGLAGSTETQY
11	TRBV6-5	TRBJ2-6	ASADSGANVLT
15	TRBV7-2	TRBJ2-3	ASSSRGGLSSTDTQY
12	TRBV5-6	TRBJ2-5	ASSFDRVQETQY
12	TRBV7-2	TRBJ1-2	ATKIVRSGEHLT
14	TRBV11-2	TRBJ2-3	ASSLWTRGSTDTQY
14	TRBV4-1	TRBJ2-2	ASSQVLAGVHGELF
14	TRBV27	TRBJ1-1	ASSFFGGGMNTEAF
12	TRBV7-2	TRBJ2-3	ASSISGSGDTQY
9	TRBV20-1	TRBJ2-3	SAPSVHTQY
13	TRBV6-1	TRBJ2-5	ASSLGQWAGETQY
15	TRBV2	TRBJ1-5	ASSYPRTGPAHQPQH
12	TRBV9	TRBJ1-2	ASSAGQQNYGYT
13	TRBV6-5	TRBJ2-3	ASSYSRRGTDTQY
11	TRBV6-6	TRBJ1-5	ASWDRSNQPQH
13	TRBV5-4	TRBJ2-7	ASSPGAGLAYEQY
11	TRBV6-1	TRBJ1-2	ASSEDRGCGYT
8	TRBV20-1	TRBJ2-1	SPTGNEQF
15	TRBV5-8	TRBJ2-5	ASSLRRDRGRQETQY
18	TRBV7-8	TRBJ2-6	ASSPSRRGGRVIGANVLT
12	TRBV5-5	TRBJ1-2	ASSLWGQGYGYT
10	TRBV18	TRBJ2-7	ASSPDGAQQY
13	TRBV7-9	TRBJ1-6	ASSFPGQGNSPLH
10	TRBV5-1	TRBJ2-5	ASAQGSETQY
15	TRBV28	TRBJ1-5	ASSLAATIGGNQPQH
10	TRBV27	TRBJ2-2	ASSLLIGELF
11	TRBV5-4	TRBJ1-2	ASSLVQNYGYT
13	TRBV6-1	TRBJ2-4	ASSEPAGVKNIQY
16	TRBV28	TRBJ2-6	ASSLYAQGANGANVLT
11	TRBV7-8	TRBJ1-2	ASSLGTADGYT
14	TRBV2	TRBJ2-3	ASNRDSGTLTDTQY
9	TRBV5-8	TRBJ1-2	ASSYSYGYT
13	TRBV27	TRBJ2-4	ASSFRGATKNIQY
13	TRBV6-6	TRBJ2-2	ASRDTGGYAGELF
14	TRBV4-1	TRBJ1-1	ASSRVGTGVNTEAF
17	TRBV5-4	TRBJ2-3	ASSLGGLGGGMIGDTQY
11	TRBV4-3	TRBJ2-2	ASSHQNTGELF
10	TRBV12-5	TRBJ1-1	ASGFLNTEAF
12	TRBV5-6	TRBJ1-5	ASSLGQGAQPQH
15	TRBV19	TRBJ1-2	ASSIRRGGRANYGYT
12	TRBV2	TRBJ2-4	ASSASGAKNIQY
14	TRBV14	TRBJ2-3	ASSQLTGLSTDTQY
12	TRBV19	TRBJ2-1	ASRAGTGYNEQF